The rows below give T cell receptor beta chains drawn from one sample of a study of cytomegalovirus exposure and HLA in healthy donors. The protocol was immunoSEQ multiplex PCR, while the TCRdb copy is restricted to in-frame clones and leaves out a portion. This table has over 150,000 clones, approximately 80% appearing once. What was sequenced was PBMCs. Receptors were obtained from a man aged 50 or older in good health and CMV-seropositive. Both conserved end residues are part of each CDR3. Each record gives: J gene, V gene, D gene, clone size, CDR3 protein, CDR3 DNA. D genes are given only for firm matches. Clone size appears in some rows only: once, few, many, or a class for an expanded clone.

>TRBJ1-1|TRBV21-1|-|-
CASSKGRGNTEAFF
TGTGCCAGCAGCAAAGGAAGGGGAAACACTGAAGCTTTCTTT
>TRBJ2-7|TRBV4-3|TRBD1|-
CASSQGGQGRYEQYF
TGCGCCAGCAGCCAAGGTGGACAGGGGAGGTACGAGCAGTACTTC
>TRBJ2-6|TRBV4-1|-|-
CASSRGFSGANVLTF
TGCGCCAGCAGCCGCGGTTTTTCTGGGGCCAACGTCCTGACTTTC
>TRBJ1-5|TRBV5-6|-|-
CASSIGGLKPQHF
TGTGCCAGCAGTATCGGGGGGCTGAAGCCCCAGCATTTT
>TRBJ2-7|TRBV10-3|TRBD1|-
CAISVGTGSYEQYF
TGTGCCATCAGTGTCGGGACAGGGAGTTACGAGCAGTACTTC
>TRBJ2-2|TRBV7-2|TRBD2|-
CASSFVAGDSGELFF
TGTGCCAGCAGCTTTGTAGCGGGGGATTCCGGGGAGCTGTTTTTT
>TRBJ2-1|TRBV4-3|TRBD2|-
CASSRVLPGLAGPTAYNEQFF
TGCGCCAGCAGCCGCGTTCTCCCGGGACTAGCGGGGCCAACCGCCTACAATGAGCAGTTCTTC
>TRBJ2-7|TRBV7-3|TRBD1|few
CASSSPGQGTYEQYF
TGTGCCAGCAGCTCTCCGGGACAGGGGACCTACGAGCAGTACTTC
>TRBJ1-2|TRBV28|-|-
CASSSQQGPYGYTF
TGTGCCAGCAGTTCCCAGCAGGGCCCCTATGGCTACACCTTC
>TRBJ2-5|TRBV28|TRBD1|-
CASSVAQGWQETQYF
TGTGCCAGCAGTGTCGCACAGGGGTGGCAAGAGACCCAGTACTTC
>TRBJ1-5|TRBV23-1|TRBD1|-
CASSHPDRAGNQPQHF
TGCGCCAGCAGTCACCCGGACAGGGCCGGGAATCAGCCCCAGCATTTT
>TRBJ1-1|TRBV10-1|-|-
CASRPTGEAFF
TGCGCCAGCAGGCCGACGGGTGAAGCTTTCTTT
>TRBJ2-7|TRBV21-1|-|once
CASSKVAGRYEQYF
TGTGCCAGCAGCAAAGTGGCAGGGAGGTACGAGCAGTACTTC